The T cell receptor beta chain under discussion was sequenced for a study of blood T cell repertoires in COVID-19. No more than 2 weeks before study entry, exposed participants had met a case of COVID-19. CDR1 and CDR2 (germline): SNHLY, FYNNEI. This CDR3 is built from 13 residues. Trimming pared 6 bases from V and 1 base from J, leaving 9 bases between. Authors' methods: Reference gene primer amplification in the assay estimated nucleated cell counts. The repertoire was sequenced with immunoSEQ multiplex PCR; TCRdb's copy has only in-frame clones and lacks some. V and J calls plus clone size are reproduced from that table; the DNA served to infer D and trimming. This table has some 320,000 clones, 90% appearing once.

V usage is TRBV2 and J usage is TRBJ1-2, with D possibly being TRBD1 (5 bases). The TCR comes from a woman aged 25 to 45 who had been exposed to COVID-19. Sample: PBMCs or T cells enriched from blood (not recorded which). CDR3 sequence (DNA): TGTGCCAGCAGGGGGCAGATTAACTATGGCTACACCTTC. Its translation: CASRGQINYGYTF.